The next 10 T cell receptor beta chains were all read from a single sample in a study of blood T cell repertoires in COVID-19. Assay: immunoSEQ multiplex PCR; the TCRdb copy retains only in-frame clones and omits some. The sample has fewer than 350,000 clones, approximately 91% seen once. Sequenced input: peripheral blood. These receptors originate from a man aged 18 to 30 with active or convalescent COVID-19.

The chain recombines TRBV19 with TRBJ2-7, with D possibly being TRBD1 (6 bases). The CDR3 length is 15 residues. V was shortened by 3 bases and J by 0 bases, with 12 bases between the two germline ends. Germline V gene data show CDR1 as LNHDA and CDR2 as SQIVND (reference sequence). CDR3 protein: CASSIGGSSSYEQYF. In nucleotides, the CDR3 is TGTGCCAGTAGTATTGGGGGCTCCAGCTCCTACGAGCAGTACTTC.

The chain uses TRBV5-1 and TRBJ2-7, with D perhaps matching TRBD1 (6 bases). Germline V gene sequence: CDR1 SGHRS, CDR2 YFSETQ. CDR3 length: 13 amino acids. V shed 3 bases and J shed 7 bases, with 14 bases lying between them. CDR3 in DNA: TGCGCCAGCAGCTCAGTGGAAGGGACAGAGCAGTACTTC. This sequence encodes CASSSVEGTEQYF. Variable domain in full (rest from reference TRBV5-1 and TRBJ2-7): KAGVTQTPRYLIKTRGQQVTLSCSPISGHRSVSWYQQTPGQGLQFLFEYFSETQRNKGNFPGRFSGRQFSNSRSEMNVSTLELGDSALYLCASSSVEGTEQYFGPGTRLTVT.

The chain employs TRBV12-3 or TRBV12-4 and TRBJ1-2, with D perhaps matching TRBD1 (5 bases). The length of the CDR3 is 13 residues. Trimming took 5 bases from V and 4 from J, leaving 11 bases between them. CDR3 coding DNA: TGTGCCAGCAGTCCGGGGGGGGGCTATGGCTACACCTTC. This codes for CASSPGGGYGYTF.

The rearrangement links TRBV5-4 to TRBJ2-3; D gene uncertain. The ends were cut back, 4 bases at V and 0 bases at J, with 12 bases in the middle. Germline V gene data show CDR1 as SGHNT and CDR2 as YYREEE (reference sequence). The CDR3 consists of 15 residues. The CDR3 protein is CASSPDLPSTDTQYF. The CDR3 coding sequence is TGTGCCAGCAGCCCTGACTTGCCTAGCACAGATACGCAGTATTTT. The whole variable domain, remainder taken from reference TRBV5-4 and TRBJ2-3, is ETGVTQSPTHLIKTRGQQVTLRCSSQSGHNTVSWYQQALGQGPQFIFQYYREEENGRGNFPPRFSGLQFPNYSSELNVNALELDDSALYLCASSPDLPSTDTQYFGPGTRLTVL.

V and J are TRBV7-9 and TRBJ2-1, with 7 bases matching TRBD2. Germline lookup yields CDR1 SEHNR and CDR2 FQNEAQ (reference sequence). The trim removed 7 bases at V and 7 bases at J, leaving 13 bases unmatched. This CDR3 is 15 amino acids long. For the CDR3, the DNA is TGTGCCAGCACCACAGGATTAGCGGGTTGGAATGAGCAGTTCTTC. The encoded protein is CASTTGLAGWNEQFF.

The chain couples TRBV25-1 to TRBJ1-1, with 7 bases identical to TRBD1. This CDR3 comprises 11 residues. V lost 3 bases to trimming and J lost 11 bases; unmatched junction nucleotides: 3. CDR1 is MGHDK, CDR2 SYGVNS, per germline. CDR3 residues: CASSDTGEAFF. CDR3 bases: TGTGCCAGCAGTGATACAGGGGAGGCTTTCTTT.

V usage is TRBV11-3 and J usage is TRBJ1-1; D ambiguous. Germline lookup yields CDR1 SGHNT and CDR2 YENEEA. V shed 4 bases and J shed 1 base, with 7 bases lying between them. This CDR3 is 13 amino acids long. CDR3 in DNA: TGTGCCAGCAGCTCAACACGGAACACTGAAGCTTTCTTT. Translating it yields CASSSTRNTEAFF.

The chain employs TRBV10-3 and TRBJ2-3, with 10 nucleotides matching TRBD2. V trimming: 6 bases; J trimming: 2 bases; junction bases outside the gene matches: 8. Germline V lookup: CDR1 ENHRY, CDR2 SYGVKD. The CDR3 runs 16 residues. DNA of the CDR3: TGTGCCATCAGCGAATTCCTAGCGGGGGCCACAGATACGCAGTATTTT. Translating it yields CAISEFLAGATDTQYF.

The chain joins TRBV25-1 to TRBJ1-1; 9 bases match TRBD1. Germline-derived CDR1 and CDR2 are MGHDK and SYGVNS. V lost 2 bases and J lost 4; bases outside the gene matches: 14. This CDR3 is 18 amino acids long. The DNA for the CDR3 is TGTGCCAGCAGTGAACCACGGACAGGGGAAGGGGTAGGCACTGAAGCTTTCTTT. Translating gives CASSEPRTGEGVGTEAFF. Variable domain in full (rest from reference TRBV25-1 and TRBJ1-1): EADIYQTPRYLVIGTGKKITLECSQTMGHDKMYWYQQDPGMELHLIHYSYGVNSTEKGDLSSESTVSRIRTEHFPLTLESARPSHTSQYLCASSEPRTGEGVGTEAFFGQGTRLTVV.

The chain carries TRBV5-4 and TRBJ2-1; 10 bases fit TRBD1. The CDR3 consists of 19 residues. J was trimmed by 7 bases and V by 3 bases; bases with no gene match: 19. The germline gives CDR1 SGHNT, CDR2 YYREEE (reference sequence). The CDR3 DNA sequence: TGTGCCAGCAGCTCTCCGCCGGGACAGGGGAAGTTGGGCCTAAATGAGCAGTTCTTC. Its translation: CASSSPPGQGKLGLNEQFF.